This T cell receptor beta chain appears in the sequencing data of a study of blood T cell repertoires in COVID-19. Only in-frame clones appear in the TCRdb table, and some are missing; sequencing was by immunoSEQ multiplex PCR. The table records approximately 290,000 clones, around 85% of them present only once. The CDR3 is 16 amino acids. V gave up 0 bases and J gave up 10 bases; unmatched junction bases: 7. Per the germline V gene, CDR1 is SGHTA and CDR2 is FQGNSA. Sequenced sample: peripheral blood. The rearrangement uses TRBV7-2 and TRBJ1-6; 9 bases agree with TRBD1. The clonotype originates from a human donor with COVID-19, enrolled during active disease. The donor label of this sample is uncertain. The DNA of the CDR3 is TGTGCCAGCAGCTTAGCGGGGGGGACAGGGCACTCACCCCTCCACTTT. Its protein is CASSLAGGTGHSPLHF.